The count of the clone carrying this T cell receptor beta chain is one. Its specificity is not known. The junction departs from the called germline gene at one end, perhaps through a read error. This CDR3 has 13 amino acids. Germline values: CDR1 SGHAT, CDR2 FQNNGV. The data stem from a study of radiation and T cells in renal cell carcinoma. Study observations and caveats: Top tumor clonotypes rose in blood 2 weeks post-radiation, then contracted. Pretreatment tumor biopsies were lacking, so baseline clonotypes are unknown.

This table comes from immunoSEQ multiplex PCR, and its TCRdb copy is limited to in-frame clones, with some not included. The table has 100,000 to 150,000 clones, 80% to 85% seen once. Time point in this sample: baseline pretreatment blood. The treatment: 15 Gy SBRT to primary tumor, nephrectomy 4 weeks later. This renal cell carcinoma was of the clear cell type. The sequence derives from a woman aged 60-70 years with renal cell carcinoma. This sequence joins TRBV11-2 and TRBJ2-1; TRBD2 matches at 13 bases. The sample here was blood, taken from a patient whose treatment included radiotherapy and nephrectomy. CDR3 loop: CASSLGGLAGVLF. The CDR3 bases are TGTGCCAGCAGCTTAGGTGGACTAGCGGGAGTCCTCTTC.